The entry below gives a single TCR beta chain sequence along with its context. Its antigen is currently unknown. As to time point: late sampling 161 to 241 days after vaccination in a few convalescent patients. Indicated treatment: approximately nine-day PBMC culture with coronavirus spike peptide pools or control peptides (ViraFEST assay). Germline lookup yields CDR1 SNHLY and CDR2 FYNNEI. The CDR3 totals 13 residues. Between the trimmed V and J ends, which lost 5 bases and 7 bases, there was a span of 14 bases. The data are from a study of vaccination and CD4 T cells after COVID-19. For the study at large: Overlapping SARS-CoV-2, HCoV-NL63, HCoV-OC43 and HCoV-229E spike peptides stimulated the cells.

An Oncomine TCR Beta short-read assay was used to sequence the DNA from cultured CD4+ T cells. Cultured CD4+ T cells were the source of extracted genomic DNA. TCRdb redid the calling of the PCR reads with MiXCR, one entry per CDR3 protein. Among around 19,000 distinct CDR3 sequences, roughly 30% were seen once, and the ten largest hold about 2.5%. The chain links TRBV2 to TRBJ1-2; D not certain. Specimen: CD4+ T cells from blood, cultured in vitro, collected about 7 months after SARS-CoV-2 vaccination. This TCR was sampled from a human donor who had recovered from COVID-19. CDR3 sequence (DNA): TGTGCCAGCAGTACAGAGGCCTTGGGTGGCTACACCTTC. Translating it yields CASSTEALGGYTF.